The 8 T cell receptor beta chains below come from one sample, sequenced in a study of cytomegalovirus exposure and HLA in healthy donors (dated by TCRdb to about 2017). Library preparation was by the immunoSEQ multiplex PCR assay. For the multiplex PCR, a mixture combining 60 forward primers for TCR Vbeta segments and 13 reverse primers for TCR Jbeta segments was used. Imported from immuneACCESS, the table was reduced by TCRdb to in-frame sequences with V and J called. These copies leave out some clones; in studies compared against another copy, an unresolved V gene accounts for under half, and the cause of the remainder is not known. This sample has over 150,000 clones in its table, and approximately 62% of those were observed once. Clones ranked in the top ten supply over 1.2% of the sample. Material for sequencing was PBMCs. These receptors were taken from a man between 50 and 59 years old in good health and CMV-seronegative.

J is TRBJ1-5 and V is TRBV28; a weak D match, TRBD1 (6 bases). Per germline, CDR1 MDHEN and CDR2 SYDVKM. V lost 3 bases, J lost 0 bases, and 12 bases lay in between. The CDR3 is 16 amino acids. CDR3 nucleotides: TGTGCCAGCAGTTTGCCGACAGGATATAGCAATCAGCCCCAGCATTTT. Translated, it gives CASSLPTGYSNQPQHF.

The rearrangement joins TRBV5-1 to TRBJ1-1, with D unresolved. The V end lost 4 bases, the J end lost 1 base, and 11 bases lay between the germline ends. Germline loops: CDR1 SGHRS, CDR2 YFSETQ. This CDR3 comprises 14 residues. CDR3 DNA sequence: TGCGCCAGCAGCGGCCAGCCGGGGAACACTGAAGCTTTCTTT. Encoded protein: CASSGQPGNTEAFF.

CDR3 nucleotides: TGTGCCAGCAAGAGGGCAGCGCTTTATACTGAAGCTTTCTTT. Protein product: CASKRAALYTEAFF. The chain is built from TRBV6-5 and TRBJ1-1, with no clear D. The germline V gene has CDR1 MNHEY and CDR2 SVGAGI. The CDR3 contains 14 residues. Trimming stripped 7 bases from V and 5 bases from J, with 17 bases between.

The chain recombines TRBV4-3 with TRBJ1-4; a possible D gene is TRBD1 (6 bases). The germline V gene encodes CDR1 LGHNA and CDR2 YSLEER. There are 15 residues in the CDR3. V was cut by 1 base and J by 12 bases, with 18 bases left in between. CDR3 region: CASSQGGGLPGQLFF. The CDR3 DNA reads TGCGCCAGCAGCCAAGGGGGGGGGCTCCCGGGTCAACTGTTTTTT.

This clone turned up a few times. The gene calls are TRBV28 and TRBJ2-7, with no clear D. Germline V CDR1 and CDR2: MDHEN, SYDVKM. Trimming took 4 bases from V and 0 from J, leaving 13 bases between them. CDR3 length: 15 amino acids. CDR3 DNA sequence: TGTGCCAGCAGTTCCCCTGAGGTGAGCTCCTACGAGCAGTACTTC. It yields the protein CASSSPEVSSYEQYF.

This rearrangement joins TRBV5-4 to TRBJ2-7; D possibly corresponds to TRBD1 (8 bases). Looked up from germline, CDR1 is SGHNT and CDR2 is YYREEE (reference sequence). V was pared by 2 bases and J by 3 bases, with 15 bases between. This CDR3 is built from 15 residues. The CDR3 sequence: CASSFKNRGGYEQYF. DNA for the CDR3: TGTGCCAGCAGCTTTAAAAACAGGGGGGGCTACGAGCAGTACTTC. The entire variable domain, with the rest obtained from reference TRBV5-4 and TRBJ2-7, is as follows: ETGVTQSPTHLIKTRGQQVTLRCSSQSGHNTVSWYQQALGQGPQFIFQYYREEENGRGNFPPRFSGLQFPNYSSELNVNALELDDSALYLCASSFKNRGGYEQYFGPGTRLTVT.

The chain carries TRBV9 and TRBJ2-5; 11 nucleotides agree with TRBD1. Germline V lookup: CDR1 SGDLS, CDR2 YYNGEE. After removal of 4 bases from V and 4 bases from J, the junction contained 9 bases not matched to a gene. The CDR3 loop spans 16 amino acids. The CDR3 loop is CASSSGQGATRETQYF. DNA of the CDR3: TGTGCCAGCAGCTCCGGACAGGGGGCTACAAGAGAGACCCAGTACTTC.

V and J are TRBV18 and TRBJ1-1; 7 positions match TRBD1. This CDR3 is 17 amino acids long. The junction had 17 bases not matched to a gene; V was cut back by 4 bases and J by 6 bases. From germline, CDR1 is KGHSH and CDR2 LQKENI. The CDR3 reads CASSLSGVVTGSPEAFF. CDR3 DNA: TGTGCCAGCTCACTGAGCGGTGTTGTGACAGGGTCCCCTGAAGCTTTCTTT.